This T cell receptor (beta chain) was documented in a study of T cells in localized non-small cell lung cancer. Profiling relied on immunoSEQ multiplex PCR, and the TCRdb table lists in-frame clones only, not all of them. The table records tens of thousands of clones, 90% of them present only once. The CDR3 consists of 12 residues. Germline CDR1 reads SGHVS; CDR2 reads FQNEAQ. Deletions cut 2 bases from V and 5 bases from J, with 6 bases between. The gene calls are TRBV7-8 and TRBJ2-5; D unresolved. Sequenced here: peripheral blood, sampled before any cancer treatment. The receptor comes from a woman between 40 and 69 years old with stage I lung adenocarcinoma. The chain's CDR3 is CASSLPRETQYF. CDR3 nucleotides: TGTGCCAGCAGCTTACCCCGGGAGACCCAGTACTTC. The full variable domain, its missing parts supplied by reference TRBV7-8 and TRBJ2-5, is GAGVSQSPRYKVAKRGQDVALRCDPISGHVSLFWYQQALGQGPEFLTYFQNEAQLDKSGLPSDRFFAERPEGSVSTLKIQRTQQEDSAVYLCASSLPRETQYFGPGTRLLVL.